The clone carrying this TCR beta chain appeared a single time. Its antigen is currently unknown. The sample belongs to a study of cytomegalovirus exposure and HLA in healthy donors. Findings of the study overall: Sequencing likely caused a cluster of highly shared sequence variants. Researchers reportedly found TCR beta sequences accurately predicted most subjects' HLA-A and HLA-B alleles. V segments that were indistinguishable, TRBV6-2 and TRBV6-3 among them, were omitted from analysis.

Primers: 60 Vbeta forward and 13 Jbeta reverse. Sequenced by immunoSEQ multiplex PCR; TCRdb stores in-frame clones only, minus some. The sample gives about 160,000 clones, about two thirds of which show up once; 2.8% is in the top ten. This CDR3 is built from 15 residues. V was cut by 5 bases and J by 7 bases, with 15 bases left in between. Germline V gene lookup returns CDR1 LNHDA and CDR2 SQIVND (reference sequence). Each of the donors was a healthy bone marrow donor. Material: PBMCs. This chain connects TRBV19 to TRBJ1-6; D is undetermined. This receptor was taken from a woman in her twenties or thirties in good health and CMV-seronegative. The CDR3 spells CASSVMPSGNSPLHF. Written as DNA, the CDR3 is TGTGCCAGTAGTGTCATGCCATCGGGGAATTCACCCCTCCACTTT.